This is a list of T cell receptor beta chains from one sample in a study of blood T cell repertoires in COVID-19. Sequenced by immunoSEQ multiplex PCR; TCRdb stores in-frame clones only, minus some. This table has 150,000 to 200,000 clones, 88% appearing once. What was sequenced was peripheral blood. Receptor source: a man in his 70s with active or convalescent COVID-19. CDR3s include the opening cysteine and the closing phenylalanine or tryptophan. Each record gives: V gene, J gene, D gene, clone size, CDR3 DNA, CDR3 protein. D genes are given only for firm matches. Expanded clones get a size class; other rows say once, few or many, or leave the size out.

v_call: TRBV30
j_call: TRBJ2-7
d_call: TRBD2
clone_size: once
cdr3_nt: TGTGCCTGGGCCTACGGCGGGGGAACCTACGAGCAGTACTTC
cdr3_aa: CAWAYGGGTYEQYF

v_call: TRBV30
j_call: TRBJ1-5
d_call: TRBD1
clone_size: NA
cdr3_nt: TGTGCCTGGAGTCCCTTCGGGGGACAGGTTAATCAGCCCCAGCATTTT
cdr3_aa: CAWSPFGGQVNQPQHF

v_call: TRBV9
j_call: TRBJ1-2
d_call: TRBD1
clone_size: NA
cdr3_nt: TGTGCCAGCAGCGTATTTGGGACAGGGTTGGGCTATGGCTACACCTTC
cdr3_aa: CASSVFGTGLGYGYTF

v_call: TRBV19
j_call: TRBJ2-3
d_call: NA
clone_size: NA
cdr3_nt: TGTGCCAGTAGCCCGGGGGCAGATACGCAGTATTTT
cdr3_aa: CASSPGADTQYF

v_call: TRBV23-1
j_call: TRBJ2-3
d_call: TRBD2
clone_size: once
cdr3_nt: TGCGCCCGAACTAGCGGGGGGGCTGATACGCAGTATTTT
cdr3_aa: CARTSGGADTQYF

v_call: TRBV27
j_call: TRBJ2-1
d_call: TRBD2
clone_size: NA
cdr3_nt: TGTGCCAGCAGTCTCTCCCCTCTACTAGCGGGAGATAGGAATGAGCAGTTCTTC
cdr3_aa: CASSLSPLLAGDRNEQFF

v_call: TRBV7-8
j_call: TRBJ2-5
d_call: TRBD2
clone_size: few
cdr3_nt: TGTGCCAGCAGCTTAATGACTAGCGGGGAGACCCAGTACTTC
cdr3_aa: CASSLMTSGETQYF

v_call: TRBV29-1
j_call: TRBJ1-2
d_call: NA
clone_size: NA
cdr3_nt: TGCAGCGTCGCAGAGGTCACAGGTTTAGGCTACACCTTC
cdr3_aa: CSVAEVTGLGYTF

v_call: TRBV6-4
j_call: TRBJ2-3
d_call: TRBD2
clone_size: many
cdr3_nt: TGTGCCAGCAGTGCTAGCGGGGGGGCAGATACGCAGTATTTT
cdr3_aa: CASSASGGADTQYF

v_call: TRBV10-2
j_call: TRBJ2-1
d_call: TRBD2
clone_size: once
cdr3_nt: TGCGCCAGCATGGGAGTGAGCGGGAGCAATGAGCAGTTCTTC
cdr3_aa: CASMGVSGSNEQFF

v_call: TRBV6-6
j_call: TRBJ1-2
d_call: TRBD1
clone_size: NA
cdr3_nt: TGTGCCAGTCGCCCCAGCCAGGGGGCCTATGGCTACACCTTC
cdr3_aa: CASRPSQGAYGYTF

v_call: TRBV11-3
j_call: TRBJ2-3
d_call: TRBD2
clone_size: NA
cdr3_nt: TGTGCCAGCAGCCTTCTAGCGGGAGGTCCCACAGATACGCAGTATTTT
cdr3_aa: CASSLLAGGPTDTQYF

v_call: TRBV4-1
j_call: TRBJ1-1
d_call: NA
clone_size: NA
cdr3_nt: TGCGCCAGCAGCCAAGTCCAGGGTATGAACACTGAAGCTTTCTTT
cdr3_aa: CASSQVQGMNTEAFF

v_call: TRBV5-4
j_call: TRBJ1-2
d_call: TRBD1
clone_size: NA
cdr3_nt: TGTGCCAGCACCCGGACAGGGTCTGGGGATAATGGCTACACCTTC
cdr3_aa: CASTRTGSGDNGYTF

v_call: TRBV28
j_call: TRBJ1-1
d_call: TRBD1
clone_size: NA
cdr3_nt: TGTGCCAGCAGTTCCGCCGGGACAGTTAATGAAGCTTTCTTT
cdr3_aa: CASSSAGTVNEAFF

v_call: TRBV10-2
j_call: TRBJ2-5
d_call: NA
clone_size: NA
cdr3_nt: TGCGCCAGCAGTGCAGGGGTTGCAGAGACCCAGTACTTC
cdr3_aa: CASSAGVAETQYF

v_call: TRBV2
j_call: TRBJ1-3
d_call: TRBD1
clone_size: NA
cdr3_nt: TGTGCCAGCAGAGAGACAGGGATAGGCACCATATATTTT
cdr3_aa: CASRETGIGTIYF

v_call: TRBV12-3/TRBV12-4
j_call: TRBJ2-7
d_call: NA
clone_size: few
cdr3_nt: TGTGCCAGCAGTTCCTTCTACGAGCAGTACTTC
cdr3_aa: CASSSFYEQYF

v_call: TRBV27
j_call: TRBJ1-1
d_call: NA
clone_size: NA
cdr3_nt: TGTGCCAGCAGCCCCAAGGACAGAATTGAAGCTTTCTTT
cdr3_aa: CASSPKDRIEAFF

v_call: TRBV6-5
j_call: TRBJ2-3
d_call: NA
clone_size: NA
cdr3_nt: TGTGCCAGCAGTTACGGGGGGGCCACGGATACGCAGTATTTT
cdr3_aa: CASSYGGATDTQYF

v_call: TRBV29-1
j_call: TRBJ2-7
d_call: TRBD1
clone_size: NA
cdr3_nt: TGCAGCGCAACCCGGACAGGGTACCACGAGCAGTACTTC
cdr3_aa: CSATRTGYHEQYF

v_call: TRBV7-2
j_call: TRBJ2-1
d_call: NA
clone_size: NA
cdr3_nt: TGTGCCAGCAGCTTAGCCGCAGGGTACTACAATGAGCAGTTCTTC
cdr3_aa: CASSLAAGYYNEQFF

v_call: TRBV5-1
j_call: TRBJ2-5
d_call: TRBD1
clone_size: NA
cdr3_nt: TGCGCCAGCAGCTTGGGGACAGGCCTTAAAGAGACCCAGTACTTC
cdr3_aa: CASSLGTGLKETQYF

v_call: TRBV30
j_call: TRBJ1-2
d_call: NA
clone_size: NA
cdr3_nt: TGTGCCTGGAGTACCGAGGCGGCTCGTTATGGCTACACCTTC
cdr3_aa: CAWSTEAARYGYTF

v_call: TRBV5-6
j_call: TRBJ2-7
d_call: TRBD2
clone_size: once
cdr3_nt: TGTGCCAGCAGCGGGGGTCTAGCGGGAACCCACTCCTACGAGCAGTACTTC
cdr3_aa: CASSGGLAGTHSYEQYF

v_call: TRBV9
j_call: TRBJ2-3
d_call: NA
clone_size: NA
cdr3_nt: TGTGCCAGCAGCGCCCAGGGGATCGGTCACGATACGCAGTATTTT
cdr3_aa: CASSAQGIGHDTQYF

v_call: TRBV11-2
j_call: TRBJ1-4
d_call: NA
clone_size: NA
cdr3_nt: TGTGCCAGCAGCCCTAGCATGGGTGGAAAACTGTTTTTT
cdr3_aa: CASSPSMGGKLFF

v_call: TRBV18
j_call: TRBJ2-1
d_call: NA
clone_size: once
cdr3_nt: TGTGCCAGCTCACCACAGCTCGGGTCAAGCTCCTACAATGAGCAGTTCTTC
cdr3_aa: CASSPQLGSSSYNEQFF

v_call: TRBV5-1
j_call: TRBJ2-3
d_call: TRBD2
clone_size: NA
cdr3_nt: TGCGCCAGCAGCTTCCCGGGACTAGGGACAGATACGCAGTATTTT
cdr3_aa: CASSFPGLGTDTQYF

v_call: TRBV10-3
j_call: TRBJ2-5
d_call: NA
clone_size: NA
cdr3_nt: TGTGCCTCCTCTCTGGAGGGGCGCAACCAAGAGACCCAGTACTTC
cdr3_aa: CASSLEGRNQETQYF

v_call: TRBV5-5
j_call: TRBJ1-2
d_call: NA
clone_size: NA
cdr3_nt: TGTGCCAGCAGCTTGATTAGCTCCCCCATCGGCTACACCTTC
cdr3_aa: CASSLISSPIGYTF

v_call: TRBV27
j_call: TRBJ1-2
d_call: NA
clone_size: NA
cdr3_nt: TGTGCCAGCAGTACCACGAACCCGGGCCCAGGGTATGGCTACACCTTC
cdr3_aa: CASSTTNPGPGYGYTF

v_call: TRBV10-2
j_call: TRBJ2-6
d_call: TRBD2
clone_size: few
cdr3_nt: TGCGCCAGCAGTGAAGGCGGGGGGAGCTCTGGGGCCAACGTCCTGACTTTC
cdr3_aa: CASSEGGGSSGANVLTF

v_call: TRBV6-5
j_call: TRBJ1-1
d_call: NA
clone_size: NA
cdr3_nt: TGTGCCAGCAGCCTCGGGACTCGAGCTTTCTTT
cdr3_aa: CASSLGTRAFF

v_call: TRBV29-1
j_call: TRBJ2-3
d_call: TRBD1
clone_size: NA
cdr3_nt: TGCAGCGTAGGGACAGGCGCCACAGATACGCAGTATTTT
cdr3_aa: CSVGTGATDTQYF

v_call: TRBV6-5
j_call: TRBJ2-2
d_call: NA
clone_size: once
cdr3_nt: TGTGCCAGCAAAGGCGGGACCGGGGAGCTGTTTTTT
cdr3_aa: CASKGGTGELFF

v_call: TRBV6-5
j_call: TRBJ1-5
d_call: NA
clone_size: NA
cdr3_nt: TGTGCCAGCAGTCCCGTCTATCCTAGCAATCAGCCCCAGCATTTT
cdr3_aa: CASSPVYPSNQPQHF

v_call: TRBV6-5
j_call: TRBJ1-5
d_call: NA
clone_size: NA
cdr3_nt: TGTGCCAGCAGACAGAATAGCAATCAGCCCCAGCATTTT
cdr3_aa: CASRQNSNQPQHF

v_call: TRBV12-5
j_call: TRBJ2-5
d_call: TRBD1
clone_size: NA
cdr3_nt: TGTGCTAGTGGTTTGTCCCACGGCCCGGGACAGGGGGGGACCCAGTACTTC
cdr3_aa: CASGLSHGPGQGGTQYF

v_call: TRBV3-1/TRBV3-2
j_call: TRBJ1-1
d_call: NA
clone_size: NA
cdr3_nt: TGTGCCAGCAGCCAAAAGCATGGGAACACTGAAGCTTTCTTT
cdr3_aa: CASSQKHGNTEAFF

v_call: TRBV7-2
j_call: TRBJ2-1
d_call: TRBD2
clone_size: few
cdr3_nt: TGTGCCAGCAGCCGGACTAGCGGGGGGACCCACCAGTTCTTC
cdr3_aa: CASSRTSGGTHQFF

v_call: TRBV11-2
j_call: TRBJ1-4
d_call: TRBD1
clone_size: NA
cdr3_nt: TGTGCCAGCAGCGCGGGACAGGGGAGAGCAACTAATGAAAAACTGTTTTTT
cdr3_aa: CASSAGQGRATNEKLFF

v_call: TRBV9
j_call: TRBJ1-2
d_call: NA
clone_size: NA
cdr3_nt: TGTGCCAGCAGCGTAGGTGGAGGGGGGGCGAATGGCTACACCTTC
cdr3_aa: CASSVGGGGANGYTF

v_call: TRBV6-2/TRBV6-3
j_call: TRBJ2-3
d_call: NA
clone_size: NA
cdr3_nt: TGTGCCAGCAGTTACTCGACAAGGAACACAGATACGCAGTATTTT
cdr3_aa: CASSYSTRNTDTQYF

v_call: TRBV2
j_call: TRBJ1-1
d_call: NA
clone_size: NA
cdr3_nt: TGTGCCAGCAGATTACAAGTGAACACTGAAGCTTTCTTT
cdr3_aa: CASRLQVNTEAFF

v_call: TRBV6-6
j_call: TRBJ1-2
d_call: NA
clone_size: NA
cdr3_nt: TGTGCCAGCAGCCATGACGGAGGGGCTAACTATGGCTACACCTTC
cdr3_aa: CASSHDGGANYGYTF

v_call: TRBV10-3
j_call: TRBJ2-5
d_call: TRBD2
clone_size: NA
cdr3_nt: TGTGCCATCAGTGATCAGCGGGGGGGAGGTGAGACCCAGTACTTC
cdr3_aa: CAISDQRGGGETQYF

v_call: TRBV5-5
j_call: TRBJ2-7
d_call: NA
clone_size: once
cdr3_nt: TGTGCCAGCAGCTTTCTAGCGGAAGGGGGGTACGAGCAGTACTTC
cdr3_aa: CASSFLAEGGYEQYF

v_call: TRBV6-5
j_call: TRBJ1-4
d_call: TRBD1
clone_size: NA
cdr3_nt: TGTGCCACGCGGGACAGAGTGACAACTAATGAAAAACTGTTTTTT
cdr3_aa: CATRDRVTTNEKLFF

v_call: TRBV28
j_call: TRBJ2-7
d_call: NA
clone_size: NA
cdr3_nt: TGTGCCAGCAGTTGGAGGGGGGGCTTGCAGTACTTC
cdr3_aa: CASSWRGGLQYF

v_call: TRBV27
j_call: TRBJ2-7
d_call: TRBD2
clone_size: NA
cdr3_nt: TGTGCCAGCGCGGGACTAGCGGGAGGGCCCCCCTACGAGCAGTACTTC
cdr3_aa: CASAGLAGGPPYEQYF

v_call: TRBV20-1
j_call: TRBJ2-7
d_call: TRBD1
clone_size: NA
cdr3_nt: TGCAGTGCTAGTCGGGGACAGGCTAGCGAGCAGTACTTC
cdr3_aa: CSASRGQASEQYF

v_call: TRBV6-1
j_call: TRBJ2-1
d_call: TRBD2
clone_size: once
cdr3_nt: TGTGCCAGCAGTTTAGCGGGAGGAAACAATGAGCAGTTCTTC
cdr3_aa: CASSLAGGNNEQFF

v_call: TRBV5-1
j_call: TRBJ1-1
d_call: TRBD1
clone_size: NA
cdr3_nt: TGCGCCAGCAGCGTGCGACAGGGCCCTTTCACTGAAGCTTTCTTT
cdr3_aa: CASSVRQGPFTEAFF

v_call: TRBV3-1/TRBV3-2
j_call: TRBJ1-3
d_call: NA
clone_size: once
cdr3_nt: TGTGCCAGCAGCCAAGACAGGGGCACCATATATTTT
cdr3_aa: CASSQDRGTIYF

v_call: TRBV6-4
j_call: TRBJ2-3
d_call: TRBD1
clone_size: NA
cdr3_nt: TGTGCCAGCAGCAGTTCCGGGACAGGGTACACAGATACGCAGTATTTT
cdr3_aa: CASSSSGTGYTDTQYF

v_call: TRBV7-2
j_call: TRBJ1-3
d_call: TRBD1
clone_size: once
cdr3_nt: TGTGCCAGCCGAACAGGGGGCACTGGAAACACCATATATTTT
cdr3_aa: CASRTGGTGNTIYF

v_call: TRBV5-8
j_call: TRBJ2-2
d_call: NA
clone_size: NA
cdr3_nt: TGTGCCAGCAGAAAGAACAGGAACACCGGGGAGCTGTTTTTT
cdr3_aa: CASRKNRNTGELFF

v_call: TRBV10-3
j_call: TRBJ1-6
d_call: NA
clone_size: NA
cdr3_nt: TGTGCCATCAGTGAAACAGTAGTTAATTCACCCCTCCACTTT
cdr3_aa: CAISETVVNSPLHF

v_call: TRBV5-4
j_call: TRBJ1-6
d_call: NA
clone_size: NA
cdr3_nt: TGTGCCAGCAGCTTGGAGGCTGACAGTCATTCACCCCTCCACTTT
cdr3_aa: CASSLEADSHSPLHF